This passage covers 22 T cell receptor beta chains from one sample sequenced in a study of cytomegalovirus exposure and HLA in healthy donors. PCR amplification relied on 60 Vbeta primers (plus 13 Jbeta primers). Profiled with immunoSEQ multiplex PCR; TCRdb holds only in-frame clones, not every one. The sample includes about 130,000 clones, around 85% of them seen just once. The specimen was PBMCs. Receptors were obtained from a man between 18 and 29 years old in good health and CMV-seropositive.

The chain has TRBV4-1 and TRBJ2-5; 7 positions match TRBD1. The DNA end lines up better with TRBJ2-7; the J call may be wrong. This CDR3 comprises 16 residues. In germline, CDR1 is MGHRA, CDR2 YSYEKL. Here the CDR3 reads CASSQTGTAGVYEQYF. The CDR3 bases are TGCGCCAGCAGCCAAACCGGGACAGCCGGGGTCTACGAGCAGTACTTC.

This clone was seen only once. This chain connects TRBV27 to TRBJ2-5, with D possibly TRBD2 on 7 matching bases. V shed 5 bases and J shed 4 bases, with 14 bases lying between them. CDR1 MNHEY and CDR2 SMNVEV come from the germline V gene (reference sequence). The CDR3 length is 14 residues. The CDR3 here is CASSIDRGGETQYF. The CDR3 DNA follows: TGTGCCAGCAGTATCGATAGGGGGGGAGAGACCCAGTACTTC.

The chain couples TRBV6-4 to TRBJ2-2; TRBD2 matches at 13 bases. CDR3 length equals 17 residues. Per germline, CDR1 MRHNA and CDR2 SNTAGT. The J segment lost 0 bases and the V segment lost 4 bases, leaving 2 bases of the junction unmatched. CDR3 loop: CASSGLAGGSNTGELFF. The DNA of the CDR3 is TGTGCCAGCAGTGGACTAGCGGGGGGATCGAACACCGGGGAGCTGTTTTTT.

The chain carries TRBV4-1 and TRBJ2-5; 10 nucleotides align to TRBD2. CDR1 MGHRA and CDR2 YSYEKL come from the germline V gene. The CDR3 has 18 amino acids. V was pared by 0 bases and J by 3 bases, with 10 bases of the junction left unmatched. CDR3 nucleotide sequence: TGCGCCAGCAGCCAAGATCACGGACTAGCGGACGAGGAAGAGACCCAGTACTTC. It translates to CASSQDHGLADEEETQYF.

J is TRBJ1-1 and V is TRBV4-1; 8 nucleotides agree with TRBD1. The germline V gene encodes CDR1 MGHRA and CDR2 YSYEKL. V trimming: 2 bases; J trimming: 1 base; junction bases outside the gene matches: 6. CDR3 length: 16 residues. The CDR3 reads CASSQKFGTGNTEAFF. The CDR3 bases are TGCGCCAGCAGCCAAAAATTCGGGACAGGGAACACTGAAGCTTTCTTT.

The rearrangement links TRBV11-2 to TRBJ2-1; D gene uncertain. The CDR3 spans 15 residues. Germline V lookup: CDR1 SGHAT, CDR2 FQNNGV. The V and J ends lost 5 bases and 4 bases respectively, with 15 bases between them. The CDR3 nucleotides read TGTGCCAGCAGCATCCGGCTGGGCAAATACAATGAGCAGTTCTTC. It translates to CASSIRLGKYNEQFF.

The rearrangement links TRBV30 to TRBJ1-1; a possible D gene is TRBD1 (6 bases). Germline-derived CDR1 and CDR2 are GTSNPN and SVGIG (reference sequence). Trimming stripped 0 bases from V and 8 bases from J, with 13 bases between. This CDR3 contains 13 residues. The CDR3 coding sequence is TGTGCCTGGAGTGTAGTGAGCCAGGGGGAAGCTTTCTTT. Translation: CAWSVVSQGEAFF.

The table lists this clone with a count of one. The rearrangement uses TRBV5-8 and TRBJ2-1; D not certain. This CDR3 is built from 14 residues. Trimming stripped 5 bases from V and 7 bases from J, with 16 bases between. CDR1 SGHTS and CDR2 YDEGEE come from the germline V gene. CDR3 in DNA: TGTGCCAGCAGTGTTAGCCATACTGGGAATGAGCAGTTCTTC. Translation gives CASSVSHTGNEQFF.

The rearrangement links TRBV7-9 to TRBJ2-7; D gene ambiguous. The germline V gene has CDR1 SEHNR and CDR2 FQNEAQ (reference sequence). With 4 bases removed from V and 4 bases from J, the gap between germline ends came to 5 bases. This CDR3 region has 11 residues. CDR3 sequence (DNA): TGTGCCAGCAGCTCGTTATACGAGCAGTACTTC. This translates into CASSSLYEQYF.

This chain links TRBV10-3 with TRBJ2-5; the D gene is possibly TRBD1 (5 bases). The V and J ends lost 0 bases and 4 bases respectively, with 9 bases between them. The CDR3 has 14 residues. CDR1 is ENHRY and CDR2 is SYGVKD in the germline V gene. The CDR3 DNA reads TGTGCCATCAGTGAGTCGACAGATAGAGAGACCCAGTACTTC. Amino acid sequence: CAISESTDRETQYF.

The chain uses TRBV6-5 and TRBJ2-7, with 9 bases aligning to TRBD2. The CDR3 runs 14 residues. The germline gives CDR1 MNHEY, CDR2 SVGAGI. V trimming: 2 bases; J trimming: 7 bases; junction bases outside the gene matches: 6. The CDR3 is CASSYRAGGDEQYF. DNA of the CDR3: TGTGCCAGCAGTTACCGGGCGGGAGGGGATGAGCAGTACTTC.

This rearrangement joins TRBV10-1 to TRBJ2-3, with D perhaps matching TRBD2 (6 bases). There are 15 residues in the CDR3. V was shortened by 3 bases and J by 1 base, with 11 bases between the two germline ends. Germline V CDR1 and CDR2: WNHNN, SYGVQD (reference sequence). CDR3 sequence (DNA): TGCGCCAGCAGTGACACCAGGGAGGGCACAGATACGCAGTATTTT. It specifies CASSDTREGTDTQYF.

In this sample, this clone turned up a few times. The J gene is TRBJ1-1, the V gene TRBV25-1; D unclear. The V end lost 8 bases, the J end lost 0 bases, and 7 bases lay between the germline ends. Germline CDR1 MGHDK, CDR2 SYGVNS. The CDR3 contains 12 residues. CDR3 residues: CASSRVNTEAFF. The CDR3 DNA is TGTGCCAGCTCTCGGGTGAACACTGAAGCTTTCTTT. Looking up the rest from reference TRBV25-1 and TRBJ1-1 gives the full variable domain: EADIYQTPRYLVIGTGKKITLECSQTMGHDKMYWYQQDPGMELHLIHYSYGVNSTEKGDLSSESTVSRIRTEHFPLTLESARPSHTSQYLCASSRVNTEAFFGQGTRLTVV.

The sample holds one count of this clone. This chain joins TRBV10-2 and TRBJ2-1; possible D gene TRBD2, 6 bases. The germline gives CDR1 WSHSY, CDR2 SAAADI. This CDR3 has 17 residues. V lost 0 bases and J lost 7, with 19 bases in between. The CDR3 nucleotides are TGCGCCAGCAGTGAGTCAAAGCCCGGGACGGGAGTTAATGAGCAGTTCTTC. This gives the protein CASSESKPGTGVNEQFF.

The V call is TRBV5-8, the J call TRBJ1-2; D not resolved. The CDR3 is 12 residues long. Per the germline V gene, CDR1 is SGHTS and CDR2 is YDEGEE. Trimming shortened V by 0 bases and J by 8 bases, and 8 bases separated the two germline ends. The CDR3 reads CASSLGVRGYTF. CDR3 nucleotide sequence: TGTGCCAGCAGCTTGGGCGTACGGGGCTACACCTTC.

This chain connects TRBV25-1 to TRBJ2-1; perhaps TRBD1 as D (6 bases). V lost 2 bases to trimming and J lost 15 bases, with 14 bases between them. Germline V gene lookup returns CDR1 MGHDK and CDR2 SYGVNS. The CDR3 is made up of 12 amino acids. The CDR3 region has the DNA TGTGCCAGCAGTGAACAGGGGCTTTTACCGTTCTTC. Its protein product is CASSEQGLLPFF.

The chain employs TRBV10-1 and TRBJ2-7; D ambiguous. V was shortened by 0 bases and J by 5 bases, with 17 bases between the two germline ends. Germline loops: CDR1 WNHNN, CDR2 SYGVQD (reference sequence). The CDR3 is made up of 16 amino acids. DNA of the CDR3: TGCGCCAGCAGTGAGTCGATTGGGCAAGGTTCGAACGAGCAGTACTTC. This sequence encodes CASSESIGQGSNEQYF.

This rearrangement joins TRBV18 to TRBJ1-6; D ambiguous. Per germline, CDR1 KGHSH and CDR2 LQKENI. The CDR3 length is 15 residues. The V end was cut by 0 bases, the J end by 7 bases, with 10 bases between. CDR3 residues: CASSPPVGGNSPLHF. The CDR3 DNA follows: TGTGCCAGCTCACCACCTGTGGGAGGGAATTCACCCCTCCACTTT.

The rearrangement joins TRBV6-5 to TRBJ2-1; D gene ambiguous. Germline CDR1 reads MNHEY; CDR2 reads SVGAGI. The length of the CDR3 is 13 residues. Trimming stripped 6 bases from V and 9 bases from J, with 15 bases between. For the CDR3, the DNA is TGTGCCAGCAGCCGAACCGAAGTAGCTGAGCAGTTCTTC. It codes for CASSRTEVAEQFF.

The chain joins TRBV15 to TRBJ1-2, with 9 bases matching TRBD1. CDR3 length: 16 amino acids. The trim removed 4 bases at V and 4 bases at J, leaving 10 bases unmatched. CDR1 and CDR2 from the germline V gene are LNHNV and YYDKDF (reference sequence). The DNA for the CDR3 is TGTGCCACCAGCACACGAACAGGGGGCGAGGTCTATGGCTACACCTTC. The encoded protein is CATSTRTGGEVYGYTF.

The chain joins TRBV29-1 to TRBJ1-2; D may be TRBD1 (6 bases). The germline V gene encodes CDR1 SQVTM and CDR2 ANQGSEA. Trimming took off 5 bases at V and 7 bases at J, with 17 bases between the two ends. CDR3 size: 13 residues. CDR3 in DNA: TGCAGCGTTCGCTCTACAGGGTTTAGTGGCTACACCTTC. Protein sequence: CSVRSTGFSGYTF.

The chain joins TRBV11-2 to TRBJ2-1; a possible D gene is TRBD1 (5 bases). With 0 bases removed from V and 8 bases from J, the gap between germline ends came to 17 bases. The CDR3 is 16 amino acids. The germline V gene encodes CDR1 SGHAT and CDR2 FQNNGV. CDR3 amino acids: CASSLDPRHWGDEQFF. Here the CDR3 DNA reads TGTGCCAGCAGCTTAGATCCCCGACACTGGGGCGATGAGCAGTTCTTC. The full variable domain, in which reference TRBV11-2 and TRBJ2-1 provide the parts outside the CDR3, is EAGVAQSPRYKIIEKRQSVAFWCNPISGHATLYWYQQILGQGPKLLIQFQNNGVVDDSQLPKDRFSAERLKGVDSTLKIQPAKLEDSAVYLCASSLDPRHWGDEQFFGPGTRLTVL.